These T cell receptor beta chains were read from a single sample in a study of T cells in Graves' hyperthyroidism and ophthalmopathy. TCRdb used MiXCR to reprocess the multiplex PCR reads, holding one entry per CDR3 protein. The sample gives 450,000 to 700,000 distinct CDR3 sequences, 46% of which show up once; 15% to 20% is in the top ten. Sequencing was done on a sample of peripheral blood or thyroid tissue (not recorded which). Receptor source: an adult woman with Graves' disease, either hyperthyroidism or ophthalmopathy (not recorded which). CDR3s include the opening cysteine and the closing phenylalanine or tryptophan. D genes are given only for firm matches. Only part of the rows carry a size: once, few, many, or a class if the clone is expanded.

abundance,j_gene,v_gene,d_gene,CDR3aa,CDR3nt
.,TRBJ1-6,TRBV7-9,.,CASSFPGSVLHF,TGTGCCAGCAGCTTCCCAGGGAGTGTCCTCCACTTT
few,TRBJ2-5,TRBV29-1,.,CSVDKGQQETQYF,TGCAGCGTTGATAAGGGGCAGCAAGAGACCCAGTACTTC
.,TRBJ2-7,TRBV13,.,CASSSLGGLTGSYEQYF,TGTGCCAGCAGCTCCCTCGGCGGACTAACGGGGAGCTACGAGCAGTACTTC
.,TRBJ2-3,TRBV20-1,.,CSARKPGPAIHTDTQYF,TGCAGTGCTAGAAAACCGGGACCGGCGATCCACACAGATACGCAGTATTTT
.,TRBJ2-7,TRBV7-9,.,CASSLVARSSYEQYF,TGTGCCAGCAGCTTAGTAGCGCGGAGCTCCTACGAGCAGTACTTC
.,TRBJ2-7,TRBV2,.,CASLEPWGSEQYF,TGTGCCAGCTTGGAACCCTGGGGGTCCGAGCAGTACTTC
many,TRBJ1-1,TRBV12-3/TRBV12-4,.,CASSPFRSTEAFF,TGTGCCAGCAGCCCCTTTAGGAGCACTGAAGCTTTCTTT
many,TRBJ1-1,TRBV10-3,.,CAIRGDANTEAFF,TGTGCCATCAGGGGGGACGCGAACACTGAAGCTTTCTTT
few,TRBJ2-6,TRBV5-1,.,CASSQGTVNTEAF,TGCGCCAGCAGCCAAGGGACGGTCAACACTGAAGCTTTC
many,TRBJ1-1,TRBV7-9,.,CASSITTALNTEAFF,TGTGCCAGCAGCATAACGACAGCCCTGAACACTGAAGCTTTCTTT
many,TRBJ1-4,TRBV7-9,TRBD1,CASSYLAQGLFF,TGTGCCAGCAGCTATCTCGCACAGGGGCTGTTTTTT
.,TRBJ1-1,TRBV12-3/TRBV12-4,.,CASRTGHAFF,TGTGCCAGCAGAACGGGGCATGCTTTCTTT
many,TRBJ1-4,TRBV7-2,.,CASRHTDQGGRGKLFF,TGTGCCAGCAGGCACACTGACCAGGGAGGACGGGGAAAACTGTTTTTT
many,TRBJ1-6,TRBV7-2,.,CASTTSPDSPLHF,TGTGCCAGCACCACATCACCGGATTCACCCCTCCACTTT
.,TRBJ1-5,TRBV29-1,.,CSVGISNQPQHF,TGCAGCGTTGGAATTAGCAATCAGCCCCAGCATTTT
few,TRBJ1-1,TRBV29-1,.,CSVAWGMNTEAFF,TGCAGCGTTGCCTGGGGCATGAACACTGAAGCTTTCTTT
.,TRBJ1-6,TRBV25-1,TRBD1,CASSGTGFNSPLHF,TGTGCCAGCAGTGGGACAGGGTTTAATTCACCCCTCCACTTT
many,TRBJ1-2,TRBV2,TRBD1,CASRGTGGSNYGYTF,TGTGCCAGCAGAGGGACAGGGGGCTCTAACTATGGCTACACCTTC
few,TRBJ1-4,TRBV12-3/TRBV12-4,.,CAGSFGQINEKLFF,TGTGCCGGCAGTTTTGGCCAGATTAATGAAAAACTGTTTTTT
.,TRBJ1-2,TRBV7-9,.,CASSLAVTDYGYTF,TGTGCCAGCAGCTTAGCGGTGACGGACTATGGCTACACCTTC
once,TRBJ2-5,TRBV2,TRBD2,CASSEPSGTQYF,TGTGCCAGCAGTGAGCCTAGCGGGACCCAGTACTTC
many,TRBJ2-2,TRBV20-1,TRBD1,CSAEDRGRSGELFF,TGCAGTGCAGAAGACAGGGGGCGGTCCGGGGAGCTGTTTTTT
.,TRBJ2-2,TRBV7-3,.,CASSLYGSGELFF,TGTGCCAGCAGCTTATACGGAAGTGGGGAGCTGTTTTTT
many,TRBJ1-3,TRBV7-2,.,CASSSFSGNTIYF,TGTGCCAGCAGCTCCTTCTCTGGAAACACCATATATTTT
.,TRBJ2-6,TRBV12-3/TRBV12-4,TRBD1,CASSGRDRVLTF,TGTGCCAGCAGTGGCCGGGACAGGGTCCTGACTTTC
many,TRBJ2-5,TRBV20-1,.,CSARAADLGGETQYF,TGCAGTGCTAGAGCGGCAGACCTAGGCGGAGAGACCCAGTACTTC
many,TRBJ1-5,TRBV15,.,CATSRDDLRGQPQHF,TGTGCCACCAGCAGAGACGACTTGAGGGGTCAGCCCCAGCATTTT
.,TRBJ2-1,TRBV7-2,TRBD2,CASSPSGTSTDEQFF,TGTGCCAGCAGCCCATCCGGGACTAGCACCGATGAGCAGTTCTTC
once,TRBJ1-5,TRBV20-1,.,CSASGRGNQPQHF,TGCAGTGCTAGTGGCAGGGGAAATCAGCCCCAGCATTTT
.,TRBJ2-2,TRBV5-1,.,CASSLRGRAFANTGELFF,TGCGCCAGCAGCTTGAGGGGTCGGGCTTTCGCGAACACCGGGGAGCTGTTTTTT
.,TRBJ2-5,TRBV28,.,CASGSRPPTQETQYF,TGTGCCAGCGGCTCTCGCCCCCCCACACAAGAGACCCAGTACTTC
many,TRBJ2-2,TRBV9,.,CASSFRVNTGELFF,TGTGCCAGCAGCTTCAGGGTTAACACCGGGGAGCTGTTTTTT
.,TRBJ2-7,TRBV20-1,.,CSADRRSYGYEQYF,TGCAGTGCCGACAGGAGGTCCTATGGCTACGAGCAGTACTTC
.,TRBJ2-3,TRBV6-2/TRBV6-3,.,CASSSRGAADTQYF,TGTGCCAGCAGTTCCCGCGGGGCGGCAGATACGCAGTATTTT
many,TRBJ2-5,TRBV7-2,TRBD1,CASSPLDRGETQYF,TGTGCCAGCAGCCCTCTGGACAGGGGAGAGACCCAGTACTTC
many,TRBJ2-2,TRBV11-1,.,CASRLDPFANTGELFF,TGTGCCAGCAGACTCGACCCGTTCGCGAACACCGGGGAGCTGTTTTTT
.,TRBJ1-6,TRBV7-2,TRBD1,CASRLDRGSSPLHF,TGTGCCAGCAGGTTGGACAGGGGAAGTTCACCCCTCCACTTT
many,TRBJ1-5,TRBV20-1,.,CSARRGYSNQPQHF,TGCAGTGCTAGAAGGGGGTATAGCAATCAGCCCCAGCATTTT
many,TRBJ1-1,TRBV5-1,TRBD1,CASSLGTGDTEAFF,TGCGCCAGCAGCTTGGGGACAGGGGACACTGAAGCTTTCTTT
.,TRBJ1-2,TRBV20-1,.,CSALGTANYGYTF,TGCAGTGCCCTCGGGACGGCGAACTATGGCTACACCTTC
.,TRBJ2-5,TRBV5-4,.,CASSPPQAGETQYF,TGTGCCAGCAGCCCCCCACAGGCGGGAGAGACCCAGTACTTC
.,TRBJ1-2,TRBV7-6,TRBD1,CASSGSGQGASYTF,TGTGCCAGCAGCGGATCGGGACAGGGGGCCAGCTACACCTTC
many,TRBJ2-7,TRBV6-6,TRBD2,CASRSGLAGDHEQYF,TGTGCCAGCAGATCCGGACTAGCGGGAGACCACGAGCAGTACTTC
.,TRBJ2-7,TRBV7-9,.,CASSLAGTRRSYEQYF,TGTGCCAGCAGCTTAGCGGGAACACGGCGCTCCTACGAGCAGTACTTC
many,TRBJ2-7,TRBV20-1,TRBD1,CSAGDRPSTYEQYF,TGCAGTGCTGGGGACAGGCCCTCTACCTACGAGCAGTACTTC
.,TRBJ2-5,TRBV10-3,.,CAIRSGGVGQETQYF,TGTGCCATCAGGTCCGGCGGGGTTGGGCAAGAGACCCAGTACTTC
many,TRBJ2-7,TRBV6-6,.,CASSYRQLSSYEQYF,TGTGCCAGCAGTTACAGACAGTTGAGCTCCTACGAGCAGTACTTC
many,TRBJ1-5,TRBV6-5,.,CASSSRQPQHF,TGTGCCAGCAGTTCGAGACAGCCCCAGCATTTT
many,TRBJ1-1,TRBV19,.,CASSDHPVGNTEAFF,TGTGCCAGTAGTGACCACCCGGTGGGTAACACTGAAGCTTTCTTT
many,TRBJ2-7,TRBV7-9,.,CASSDVADEQYF,TGTGCCAGCAGCGACGTAGCGGACGAGCAGTACTTC
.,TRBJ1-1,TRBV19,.,CASSIVGVKAFF,TGTGCCAGTAGTATCGTCGGGGTAAAAGCTTTCTTT
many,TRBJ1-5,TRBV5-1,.,CASSEGPNQPQHF,TGCGCCAGCAGCGAGGGGCCCAATCAGCCCCAGCATTTT
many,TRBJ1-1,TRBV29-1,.,CSVNSEAFF,TGCAGCGTTAACAGTGAAGCTTTCTTT
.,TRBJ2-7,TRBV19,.,CASSRGYSGANEQYF,TGTGCCAGTAGTAGGGGGTACTCTGGGGCCAACGAGCAGTACTTC
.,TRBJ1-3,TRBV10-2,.,CASINPGNTIYF,TGCGCCAGCATCAACCCTGGAAACACCATATATTTT
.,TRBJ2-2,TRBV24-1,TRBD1,CATSTGQGYTGEPFF,TGTGCCACCAGTACGGGACAGGGGTATACCGGGGAGCCGTTTTTT
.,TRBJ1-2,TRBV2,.,CASSEMGAAKLGYTF,TGTGCCAGCAGTGAAATGGGGGCAGCTAAACTTGGCTACACCTTC
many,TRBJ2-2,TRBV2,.,CASSEVGRITGELFF,TGTGCCAGCAGTGAAGTAGGCAGAATCACCGGGGAGCTGTTTTTT
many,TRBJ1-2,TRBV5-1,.,CASSLDSSGYTF,TGCGCCAGCAGCTTGGATTCCTCGGGCTACACCTTC
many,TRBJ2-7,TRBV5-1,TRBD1,CASSPRQGTTYEQYF,TGCGCCAGCAGCCCCCGACAGGGGACGACCTACGAGCAGTACTTC